The T cell receptor beta chain described here comes from a study of CD4 T cells in relation to SARS-CoV-2 and coronaviruses. Study overall: Convalescent patients were eight or nine males and 4 females; two were Hispanic. The restricting HLA molecule for shared crossreactive spike epitopes was mapped.

The table came from immunoSEQ multiplex PCR; TCRdb's copy has only in-frame clones and leaves some out. The repertoire holds around 35,000 clones, with over 75% as singletons. Points from the study as a whole: The cross-reactivity analysis covered only spike protein, not other viral proteins.

The trim removed 2 bases at V and 7 bases at J, leaving 5 bases unmatched. Germline CDR1 reads WNHNN; CDR2 reads SYGVQD (reference sequence). CDR3 length: 15 amino acids. This clone turned up a few times. Its antigen is unknown. The origin of this receptor is an adult with COVID-19. Sequencing used memory CD4+ T cells from PBMCs. V gene TRBV10-1 combines with J gene TRBJ2-3, with 11 bases identical to TRBD2. The CDR3 nucleotides are TGCGCCAGCAGTGAGGTAGCGGGAGGGCCTTATACGCAGTATTTT. It yields the protein CASSEVAGGPYTQYF.